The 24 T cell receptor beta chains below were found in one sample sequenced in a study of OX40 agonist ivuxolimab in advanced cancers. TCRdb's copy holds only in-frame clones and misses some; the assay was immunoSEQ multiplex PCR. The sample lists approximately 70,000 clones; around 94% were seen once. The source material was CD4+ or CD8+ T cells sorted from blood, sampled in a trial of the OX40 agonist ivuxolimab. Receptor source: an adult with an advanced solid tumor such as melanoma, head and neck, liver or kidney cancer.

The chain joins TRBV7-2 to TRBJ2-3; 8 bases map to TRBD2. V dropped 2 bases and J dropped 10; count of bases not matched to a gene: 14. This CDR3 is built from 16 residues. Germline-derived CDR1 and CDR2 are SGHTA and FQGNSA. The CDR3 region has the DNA TGTGCCAGCAGCTTACAGAGCGGGAGTGCCCCAGCCCCGCAGTATTTT. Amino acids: CASSLQSGSAPAPQYF.

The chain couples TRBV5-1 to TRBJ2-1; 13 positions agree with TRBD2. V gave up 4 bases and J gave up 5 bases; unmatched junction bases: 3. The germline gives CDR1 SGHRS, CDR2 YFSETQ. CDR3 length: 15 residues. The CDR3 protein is CASSLGLAGNNEQFF. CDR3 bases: TGCGCCAGCAGCCTGGGACTAGCGGGGAACAATGAGCAGTTCTTC.

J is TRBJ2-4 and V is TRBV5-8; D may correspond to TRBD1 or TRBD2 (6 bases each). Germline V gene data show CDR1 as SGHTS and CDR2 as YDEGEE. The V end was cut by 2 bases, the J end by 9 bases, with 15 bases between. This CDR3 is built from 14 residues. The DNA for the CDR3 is TGTGCCAGCAGCTTAGTAGGCAGGGGAGGCATTCAGTACTTC. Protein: CASSLVGRGGIQYF.

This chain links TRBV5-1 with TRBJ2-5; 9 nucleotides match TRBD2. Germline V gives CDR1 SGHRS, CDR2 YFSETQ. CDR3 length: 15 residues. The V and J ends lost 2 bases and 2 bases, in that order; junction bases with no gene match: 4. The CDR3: CASSFTLAGQETQYF. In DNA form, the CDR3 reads TGCGCCAGCAGCTTTACCCTAGCGGGGCAAGAGACCCAGTACTTC.

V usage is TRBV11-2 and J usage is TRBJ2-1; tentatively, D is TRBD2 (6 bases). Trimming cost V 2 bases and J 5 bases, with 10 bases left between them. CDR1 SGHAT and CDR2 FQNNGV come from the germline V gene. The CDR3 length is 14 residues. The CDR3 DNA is TGTGCCAGCAGCTTACGGCGGGGTAACAATGAGCAGTTCTTC. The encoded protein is CASSLRRGNNEQFF.

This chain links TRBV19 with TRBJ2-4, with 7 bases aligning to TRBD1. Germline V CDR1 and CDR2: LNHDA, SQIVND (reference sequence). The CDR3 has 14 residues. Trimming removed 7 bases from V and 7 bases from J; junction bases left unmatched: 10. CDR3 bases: TGTGCCAGTATGCCGGCCGGGACAGTCAACATTCAGTACTTC. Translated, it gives CASMPAGTVNIQYF.

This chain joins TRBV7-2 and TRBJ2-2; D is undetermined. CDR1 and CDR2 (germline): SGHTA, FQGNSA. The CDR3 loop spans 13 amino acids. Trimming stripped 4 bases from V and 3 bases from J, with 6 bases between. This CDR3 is CASSSTHTGELFF. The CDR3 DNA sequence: TGTGCCAGCAGCTCAACTCACACCGGGGAGCTGTTTTTT.

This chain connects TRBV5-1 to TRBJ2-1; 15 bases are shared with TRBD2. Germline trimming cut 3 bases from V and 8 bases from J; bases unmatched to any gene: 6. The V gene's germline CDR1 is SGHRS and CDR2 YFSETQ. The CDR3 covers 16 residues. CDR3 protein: CASSYGLAGGGDEQFF. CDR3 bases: TGCGCCAGCAGCTACGGACTAGCGGGAGGGGGGGATGAGCAGTTCTTC.

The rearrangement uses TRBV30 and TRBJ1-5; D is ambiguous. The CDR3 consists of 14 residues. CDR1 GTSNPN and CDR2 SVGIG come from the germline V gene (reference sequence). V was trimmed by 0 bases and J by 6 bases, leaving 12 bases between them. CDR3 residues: CAWSVGGYTQPQHF. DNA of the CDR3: TGTGCCTGGAGTGTCGGAGGGTACACTCAGCCCCAGCATTTT.

The CDR3 region has the DNA TGTGCCAGCAGCCCAAGGACTAGCGGGACCTTTTCCTACAATGAGCAGTTCTTC. This encodes CASSPRTSGTFSYNEQFF. The chain uses TRBV11-2 and TRBJ2-1; 12 positions match TRBD2. Germline V CDR1 and CDR2: SGHAT, FQNNGV. J gave up 1 base and V 5 bases, and 9 bases lay outside the gene matches. The CDR3 spans 18 residues.

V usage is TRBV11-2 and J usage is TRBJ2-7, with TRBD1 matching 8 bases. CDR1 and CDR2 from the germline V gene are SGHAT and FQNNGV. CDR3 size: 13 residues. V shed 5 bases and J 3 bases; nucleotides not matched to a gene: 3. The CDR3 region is CASSPGQVYEQYF. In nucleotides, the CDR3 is TGTGCCAGCAGCCCGGGACAGGTCTACGAGCAGTACTTC.

The CDR3 coding sequence is TGTGCCAGCTCACCCGTAGGTAACTCTGGGGCCAACGTCCTGACTTTC. Residues: CASSPVGNSGANVLTF. The rearrangement uses TRBV18 and TRBJ2-6; D ambiguous. V lost 3 bases and J 0 bases, leaving 9 bases between the germline ends. The CDR3 is 16 residues long. From germline, CDR1 is KGHSH and CDR2 LQKENI.

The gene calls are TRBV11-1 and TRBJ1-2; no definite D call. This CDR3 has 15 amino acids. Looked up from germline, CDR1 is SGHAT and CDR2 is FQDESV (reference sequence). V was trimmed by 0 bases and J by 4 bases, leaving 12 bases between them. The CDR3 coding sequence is TGTGCCAGCAGCTTAGCCGCGAGCCGGGGCTATGGCTACACCTTC. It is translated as CASSLAASRGYGYTF. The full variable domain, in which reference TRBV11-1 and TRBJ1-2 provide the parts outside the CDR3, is EAEVAQSPRYKITEKSQAVAFWCDPISGHATLYWYRQILGQGPELLVQFQDESVVDDSQLPKDRFSAERLKGVDSTLKIQPAELGDSAMYLCASSLAASRGYGYTFGSGTRLTVV.

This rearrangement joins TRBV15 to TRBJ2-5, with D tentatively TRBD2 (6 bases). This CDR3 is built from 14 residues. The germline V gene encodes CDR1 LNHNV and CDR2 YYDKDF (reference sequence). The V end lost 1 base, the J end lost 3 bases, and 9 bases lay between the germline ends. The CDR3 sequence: CATSRGSGKETQYF. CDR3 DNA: TGTGCCACCAGCAGAGGTAGCGGAAAAGAGACCCAGTACTTC.

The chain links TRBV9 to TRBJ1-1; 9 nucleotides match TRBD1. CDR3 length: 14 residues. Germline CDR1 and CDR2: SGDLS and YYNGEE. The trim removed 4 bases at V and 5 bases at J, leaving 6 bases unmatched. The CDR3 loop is CASSPGTGRTEAFF. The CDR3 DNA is TGTGCCAGCAGCCCCGGGACAGGGAGAACTGAAGCTTTCTTT.

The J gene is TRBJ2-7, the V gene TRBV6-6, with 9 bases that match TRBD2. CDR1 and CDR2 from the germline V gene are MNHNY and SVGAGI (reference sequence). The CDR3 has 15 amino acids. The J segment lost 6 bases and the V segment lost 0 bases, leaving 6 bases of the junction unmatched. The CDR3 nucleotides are TGTGCCAGCAGTTACTCGGCGGGGGGGGGACTCGAGCAGTACTTC. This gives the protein CASSYSAGGGLEQYF.

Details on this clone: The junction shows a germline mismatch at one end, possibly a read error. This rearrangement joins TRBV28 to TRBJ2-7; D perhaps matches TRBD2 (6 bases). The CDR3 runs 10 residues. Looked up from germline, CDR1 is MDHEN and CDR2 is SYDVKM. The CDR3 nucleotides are TGTGCCAGCAGCGGGACTCGCTCCAGCTTC. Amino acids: CASSGTRSSF.

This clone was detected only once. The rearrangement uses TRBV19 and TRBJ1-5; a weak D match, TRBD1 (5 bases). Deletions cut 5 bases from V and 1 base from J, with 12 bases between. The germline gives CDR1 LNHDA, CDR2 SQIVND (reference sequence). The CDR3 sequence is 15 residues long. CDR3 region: CASSPGGSSNQPQHF. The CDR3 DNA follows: TGTGCCAGTAGTCCCGGGGGATCAAGCAATCAGCCCCAGCATTTT.

The CDR3 bases are TGTGCCAGCTCCTGGGCAGGGCTGTTCACAGATACGCAGTATTTT. Its protein is CASSWAGLFTDTQYF. This chain joins TRBV27 and TRBJ2-3, with D possibly matching TRBD1 (5 bases). CDR1 and CDR2 from the germline V gene are MNHEY and SMNVEV (reference sequence). Trimming left V 8 bases short and J 2 bases short, with 17 bases between. This CDR3 comprises 15 residues.

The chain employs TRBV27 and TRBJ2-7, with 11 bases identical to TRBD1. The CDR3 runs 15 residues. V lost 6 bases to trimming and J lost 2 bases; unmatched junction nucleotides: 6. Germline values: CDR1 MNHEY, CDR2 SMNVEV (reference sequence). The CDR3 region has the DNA TGTGCCAGCAGCTTCGGGACAGGGGGTCCCTACGAGCAGTACTTC. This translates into CASSFGTGGPYEQYF.

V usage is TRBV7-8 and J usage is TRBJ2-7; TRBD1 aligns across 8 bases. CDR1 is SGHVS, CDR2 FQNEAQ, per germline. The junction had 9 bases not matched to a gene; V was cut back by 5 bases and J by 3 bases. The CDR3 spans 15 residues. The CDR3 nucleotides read TGTGCCAGCAGCGCACGGACAGGGCCGTTCTACGAGCAGTACTTC. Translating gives CASSARTGPFYEQYF.

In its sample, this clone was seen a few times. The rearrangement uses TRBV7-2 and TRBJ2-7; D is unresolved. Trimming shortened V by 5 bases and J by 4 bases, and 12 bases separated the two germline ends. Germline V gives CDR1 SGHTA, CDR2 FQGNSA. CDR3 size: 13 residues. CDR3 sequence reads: CASSALPVYEQYF. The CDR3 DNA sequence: TGTGCCAGCAGCGCGTTGCCGGTATACGAGCAGTACTTC.

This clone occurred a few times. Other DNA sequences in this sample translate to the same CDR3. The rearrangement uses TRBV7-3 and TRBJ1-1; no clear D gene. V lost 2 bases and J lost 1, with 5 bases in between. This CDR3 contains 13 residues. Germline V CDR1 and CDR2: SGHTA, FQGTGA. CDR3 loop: CASSLQENTEAFF. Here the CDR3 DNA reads TGTGCCAGCAGCTTACAGGAGAACACTGAAGCTTTCTTT.

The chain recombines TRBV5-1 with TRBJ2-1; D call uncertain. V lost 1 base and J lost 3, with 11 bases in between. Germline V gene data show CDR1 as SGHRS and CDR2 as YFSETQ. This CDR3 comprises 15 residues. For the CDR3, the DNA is TGCGCCAGCAGCTTGATTGGAATTGACTACAATGAGCAGTTCTTC. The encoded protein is CASSLIGIDYNEQFF.